The 26 T cell receptor beta chains reported below all come from one sample, sequenced in a study of regulatory T cells in long-lasting Graves disease. The time point: newly diagnosed GD, antithyroid drugs for less than 3 months. Isolated PBMC RNA provided the starting material for the TCR library. The authors built TCR beta libraries using iRepertoire HTBI primers and Arm-PCR of CDR3 regions. Using its own MiXCR run on the multiplex PCR reads, TCRdb lists one record per CDR3 protein. The sample lists 390,000 or so distinct CDR3 sequences, about an eighth occurring once. The same data also contributed to another study, on T cells in Graves' hyperthyroidism and ophthalmopathy.

The specimen was peripheral blood mononuclear cells (PBMCs), collected at new diagnosis, from a patient treated with antithyroid drugs. The receptors come from a woman aged 18 to 35 with Graves disease.

This clonotype was counted at least ten times. The CDR3 spells CASSSRSGGTPMNTEAFF. DNA of the CDR3: TGTGCCAGCAGCTCGCGTTCAGGGGGGACACCTATGAACACTGAAGCTTTCTTT. The chain carries TRBV13 and TRBJ1-1; 7 positions match TRBD1. The CDR3 extends over 18 amino acids. The V gene's germline CDR1 is PRHDT and CDR2 FYEKMQ (reference sequence). V lost 4 bases, J lost 0 bases, and 14 bases stayed unmatched.

The chain links TRBV27 to TRBJ2-3, with 14 bases fitting TRBD2. J lost 8 bases, V lost 0 bases, and 4 bases had no gene match. This CDR3 contains 16 residues. Germline V gene data show CDR1 as MNHEY and CDR2 as SMNVEV (reference sequence). The CDR3 nucleotides read TGTGCCAGCAGTTTATCGACTAGCGGGAGGGCTGGTACGCAGTATTTT. Translation: CASSLSTSGRAGTQYF.

V and J are TRBV7-9 and TRBJ2-7, with D possibly being TRBD1 (5 bases). The V and J ends lost 4 bases and 2 bases respectively, with 12 bases between them. From germline, CDR1 is SEHNR and CDR2 FQNEAQ (reference sequence). The CDR3 consists of 14 residues. CDR3 DNA: TGTGCCAGCAGCTCCGACAGAATTGCCTACGAGCAGTACTTC. This sequence encodes CASSSDRIAYEQYF.

This clonotype has a count of ten or more. The chain carries TRBV2 and TRBJ1-3; tentatively, D is TRBD1 (6 bases). The ends were cut back, 6 bases at V and 0 bases at J, with 15 bases in the middle. The CDR3 spans 16 residues. Germline CDR1 reads SNHLY; CDR2 reads FYNNEI. The CDR3 loop is CASRRRGGGSGNTIYF. Written as DNA, the CDR3 is TGTGCCAGCAGAAGAAGGGGAGGGGGCTCTGGAAACACCATATATTTT.

This clonotype has a count of ten or more. The V call is TRBV28, the J call TRBJ1-1, with D maybe TRBD1 (5 bases). CDR1 and CDR2 (germline): MDHEN, SYDVKM. V was clipped by 2 bases and J by 4 bases, with 20 bases between them. The CDR3 is 17 amino acids. In nucleotides, the CDR3 is TGTGCCAGCAGTTTAAGGACACCATATTGGGGCGGCACTGAAGCTTTCTTT. This sequence encodes CASSLRTPYWGGTEAFF.

Ten or more counts support this clonotype. V is TRBV6-5 and J is TRBJ1-1, with a possible D match to TRBD1 (5 bases). This CDR3 spans 16 amino acids. V was trimmed by 2 bases and J by 6 bases, leaving 19 bases between them. Germline loops: CDR1 MNHEY, CDR2 SVGAGI. In DNA form, the CDR3 reads TGTGCCAGCAGTTACGGGAACTACGGCAGGGCCGCTGAAGCTTTCTTT. It encodes CASSYGNYGRAAEAFF.

In this sample, this clonotype turned up many times. CDR3: CASRAGGFFTDTQYF. The CDR3 nucleotides read TGTGCCAGCAGGGCAGGGGGCTTTTTCACAGATACGCAGTATTTT. This chain connects TRBV27 to TRBJ2-3, with TRBD1 matching over 8 bases. Germline V lookup: CDR1 MNHEY, CDR2 SMNVEV (reference sequence). Germline trimming cut 6 bases from V and 2 bases from J; bases unmatched to any gene: 7. This CDR3 comprises 15 residues.

Turning to this clonotype: This may stem from a read error, because a much larger clone lies one nucleotide away. The rearrangement joins TRBV6-2 or TRBV6-3 to TRBJ1-2, with D unclear. Germline assignment: CDR1 MNHEY and CDR2 SVGEGT. The CDR3 length is 12 residues. The CDR3 protein is CASSYGNYGYIF. Here the CDR3 DNA reads TGTGCCAGCAGTTACGGCAACTATGGCTACATCTTC.

This clonotype has at least ten counts. The rearrangement uses TRBV29-1 and TRBJ1-2; 10 bases match TRBD1. The CDR3 totals 13 residues. CDR1 and CDR2 (germline): SQVTM, ANQGSEA. J gave up 8 bases and V 6 bases, and 9 bases lay outside the gene matches. The CDR3 region has the DNA TGCAGCGTCCGGACAGGGGGTTACGGAGGCTACACCTTC. This gives the protein CSVRTGGYGGYTF. Looking up the rest from reference TRBV29-1 and TRBJ1-2 gives the full variable domain: SAVISQKPSRDICQRGTSLTIQCQVDSQVTMMFWYRQQPGQSLTLIATANQGSEATYESGFVIDKFPISRPNLTFSTLTVSNMSPEDSSIYLCSVRTGGYGGYTFGSGTRLTVV.

The chain is built from TRBV4-2 and TRBJ2-7, with a tentative D call TRBD2 (6 bases). Germline V gives CDR1 LGHNA, CDR2 YNFKEQ. CDR3 length: 15 residues. The germline V and J ends were trimmed by 6 bases and 3 bases, with 18 bases remaining between them. In nucleotides, the CDR3 is TGTGCCAGCAGGGACCCGGGACTGGACCTCTACGAGCAGTACTTC. It is translated as CASRDPGLDLYEQYF.

This clonotype was seen at least ten times. V and J are TRBV5-1 and TRBJ2-1; 8 bases agree with TRBD2. J was trimmed by 9 bases and V by 0 bases; bases with no gene match: 5. In germline, CDR1 is SGHRS, CDR2 YFSETQ. There are 14 residues in the CDR3. Here the CDR3 reads CASSLERREAEQFF. CDR3 nucleotide sequence: TGCGCCAGCAGCTTGGAAAGGCGGGAGGCTGAGCAGTTCTTC.

This clonotype was counted ten times or more. The chain is built from TRBV10-1 and TRBJ1-1; 7 nucleotides match TRBD1. Germline V gene lookup returns CDR1 WNHNN and CDR2 SYGVQD (reference sequence). The CDR3 is 15 amino acids. Trimming took 3 bases from V and 5 from J; bases not matched to a gene: 9. The CDR3 protein is CASSDNRGEDTEAFF. In DNA form, the CDR3 reads TGCGCCAGCAGTGATAACAGGGGAGAGGATACTGAAGCTTTCTTT.

On this clonotype itself: A much larger clonotype is one base distant, so this may be a read error. The chain links TRBV6-2 or TRBV6-3 to TRBJ2-1; D is undetermined. Germline V gives CDR1 MNHEY, CDR2 SVGEGT. There are 14 residues in the CDR3. The CDR3 coding sequence is TGTGCCAGCAGTTACCCAAGCTCCCACAATGAGCAGTTCTTC. This gives the protein CASSYPSSHNEQFF.

Regarding this clonotype: With a far larger clone one base away, a read error is the likely cause. The chain employs TRBV2 and TRBJ2-3; 7 positions agree with TRBD2. Near its end, the DNA agrees better with TRBJ2-1, so the J call may be wrong. CDR1 SNHLY and CDR2 FYNNEI come from the germline V gene. This CDR3 is 14 amino acids long. The CDR3 DNA follows: TGTGCCAGCAGTTTGCGGGAGAGCTCCTACGAGCAGTTCTTC. Translated: CASSLRESSYEQFF.

The chain employs TRBV7-2 and TRBJ2-5; D is ambiguous. Trimming cost V 1 base and J 4 bases, with 13 bases left between them. The CDR3 is 15 amino acids. The germline CDR1 and CDR2 sequences are SGHTA and FQGNSA. The CDR3 spells CASSLVISLIETQYF. The CDR3, as DNA: TGTGCCAGCAGCTTAGTTATCAGCTTGATAGAGACCCAGTACTTC.

At least ten counts were recorded for this clonotype. This chain connects TRBV7-2 to TRBJ1-5; TRBD1 matches at 8 bases. J was trimmed by 3 bases and V by 5 bases; bases with no gene match: 3. There are 14 residues in the CDR3. Germline CDR1 SGHTA, CDR2 FQGNSA. Here the CDR3 reads CASSPTGDNQPQHF. The CDR3 DNA reads as TGTGCCAGCAGCCCGACAGGGGACAATCAGCCCCAGCATTTT.

The sample holds many counts of this clonotype. The chain has TRBV12-3 or TRBV12-4 and TRBJ2-7; 11 bases align to TRBD2. The CDR3 spans 16 residues. Germline trimming cut 3 bases from V and 3 bases from J; bases unmatched to any gene: 7. This CDR3 reads CASSFFEGLAVYEQYF. CDR3 nucleotide sequence: TGTGCCAGCAGTTTTTTCGAGGGACTAGCGGTCTACGAGCAGTACTTC.

The CDR3 loop is CATSRDRRPQETQYF. The CDR3 DNA sequence: TGTGCCACCAGCAGAGATCGCAGGCCCCAAGAGACCCAGTACTTC. The chain carries TRBV15 and TRBJ2-5, with unresolved D. V lost 0 bases to trimming and J lost 1 base, with 9 bases between them. CDR1 is LNHNV, CDR2 YYDKDF, per germline (reference sequence). The CDR3 runs 15 residues. Complete variable domain (other parts from reference TRBV15 and TRBJ2-5): DAMVIQNPRYQVTQFGKPVTLSCSQTLNHNVMYWYQQKSSQAPKLLFHYYDKDFNNEADTPDNFQSRRPNTSFCFLDIRSPGLGDTAMYLCATSRDRRPQETQYFGPGTRLLVL.

This clonotype was counted at least ten times. The chain carries TRBV6-1 and TRBJ1-1; D is uncertain. The CDR3 covers 12 residues. Germline-derived CDR1 and CDR2 are MNHNS and SASEGT. Trimming took 5 bases from V and 6 from J, leaving 10 bases between them. The CDR3 loop is CASSPPGSEAFF. The DNA for the CDR3 is TGTGCCAGCAGTCCTCCGGGATCTGAAGCTTTCTTT.

This clonotype was seen at least ten times. This chain links TRBV4-1 with TRBJ2-5; D may correspond to TRBD1 or TRBD2 (5 bases each). This CDR3 has 16 residues. Trimming removed 6 bases from V and 2 bases from J, with 19 bases in between. CDR1 MGHRA and CDR2 YSYEKL come from the germline V gene. The CDR3 spells CASSHPLTGAQETQYF. Written as DNA, the CDR3 is TGCGCCAGCAGTCATCCCCTCACCGGGGCACAAGAGACCCAGTACTTC.

This clonotype was observed many times. V is TRBV6-5 and J is TRBJ1-1; D unresolved. The CDR3 runs 13 residues. CDR1 is MNHEY, CDR2 SVGAGI, per germline. V was pared by 2 bases and J by 8 bases, with 12 bases between. The CDR3 reads CASSYPQAAEAFF. In DNA form, the CDR3 reads TGTGCCAGCAGTTACCCACAAGCTGCCGAAGCTTTCTTT.

This clonotype has at least ten counts. This rearrangement joins TRBV20-1 to TRBJ2-1, with unresolved D. The CDR3 loop spans 12 amino acids. V lost 4 bases and J 10 bases, leaving 14 bases between the germline ends. Per germline, CDR1 DFQATT and CDR2 SNEGSKA (reference sequence). The CDR3 DNA sequence: TGCAGTGCTACCTCTCAGGCTCAAGAGCAGTTCTTC. The encoded protein is CSATSQAQEQFF.

Many counts were recorded for this clonotype. The rearrangement links TRBV29-1 to TRBJ1-2; D is unresolved. V was shortened by 3 bases and J by 5 bases, with 7 bases between the two germline ends. The germline V gene has CDR1 SQVTM and CDR2 ANQGSEA. This CDR3 has 11 residues. CDR3 residues: CSVDREYGYTF. DNA for the CDR3: TGCAGCGTTGATAGGGAGTATGGCTACACCTTC.

There are many counts of this clonotype. V and J are TRBV2 and TRBJ2-7; 7 nucleotides agree with TRBD2. V dropped 6 bases and J dropped 0; count of bases not matched to a gene: 11. Germline assignment: CDR1 SNHLY and CDR2 FYNNEI. The CDR3 contains 16 residues. The CDR3 DNA sequence: TGTGCCAGCAGACCCTCCCGGGACTACCCCTCCTACGAGCAGTACGTC. Protein product: CASRPSRDYPSYEQYV.

Of note for this clonotype: With a far larger clone one base away, a read error is the likely cause. The chain uses TRBV7-9 and TRBJ2-1; the match to TRBD2 covers 9 bases. The CDR3 length is 15 residues. Per the germline V gene, CDR1 is SEHNR and CDR2 is FQNEAQ (reference sequence). The CDR3 region has the DNA TGTGCCAGCAGCTTAGACGGGACTAGCATCGATGAGCGGTTCTTC. It yields the protein CASSLDGTSIDERFF.

This clonotype was recorded at least ten times. The V call is TRBV13, the J call TRBJ1-5; no clear D gene. The CDR3 sequence is 12 residues long. The V and J ends lost 0 bases and 9 bases respectively, with 6 bases between them. CDR1 is PRHDT, CDR2 FYEKMQ, per germline (reference sequence). Written as DNA, the CDR3 is TGTGCCAGCAGCTTAGGTGACCGGCCCCAGCATTTT. Translation: CASSLGDRPQHF.